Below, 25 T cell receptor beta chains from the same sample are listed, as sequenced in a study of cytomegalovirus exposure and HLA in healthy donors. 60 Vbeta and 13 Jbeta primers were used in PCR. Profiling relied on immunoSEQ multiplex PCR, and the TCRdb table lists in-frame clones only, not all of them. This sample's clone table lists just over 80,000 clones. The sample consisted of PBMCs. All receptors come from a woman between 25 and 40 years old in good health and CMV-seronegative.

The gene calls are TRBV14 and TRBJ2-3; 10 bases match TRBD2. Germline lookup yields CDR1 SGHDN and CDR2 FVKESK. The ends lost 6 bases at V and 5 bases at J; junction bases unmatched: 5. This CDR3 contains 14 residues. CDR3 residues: CASSLAGVRDTQYF. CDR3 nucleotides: TGTGCCAGCAGTCTAGCGGGAGTAAGAGATACGCAGTATTTT. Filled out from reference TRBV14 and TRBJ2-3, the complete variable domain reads EAGVTQFPSHSVIEKGQTVTLRCDPISGHDNLYWYRRVMGKEIKFLLHFVKESKQDESGMPNNRFLAERTGGTYSTLKVQPAELEDSGVYFCASSLAGVRDTQYFGPGTRLTVL.

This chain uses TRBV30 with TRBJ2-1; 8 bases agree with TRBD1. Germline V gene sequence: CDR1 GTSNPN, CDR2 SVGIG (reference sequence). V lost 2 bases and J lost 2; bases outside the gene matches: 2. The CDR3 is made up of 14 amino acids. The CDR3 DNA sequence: TGTGCCTGGAGTAAGGGACAGGCCTACAATGAGCAGTTCTTC. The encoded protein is CAWSKGQAYNEQFF.

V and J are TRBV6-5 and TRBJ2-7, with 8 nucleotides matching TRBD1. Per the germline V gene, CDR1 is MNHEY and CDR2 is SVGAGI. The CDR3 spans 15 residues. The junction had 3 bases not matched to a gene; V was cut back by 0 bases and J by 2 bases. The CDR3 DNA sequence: TGTGCCAGCAGTTACTCATCGGGACAGGCCTACGAGCAGTACTTC. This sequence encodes CASSYSSGQAYEQYF.

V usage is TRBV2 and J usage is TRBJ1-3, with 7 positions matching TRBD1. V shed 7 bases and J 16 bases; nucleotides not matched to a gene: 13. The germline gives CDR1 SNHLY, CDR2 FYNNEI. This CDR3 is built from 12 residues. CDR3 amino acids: CASKTGQWNSYF. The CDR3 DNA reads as TGTGCCAGCAAAACGGGACAGTGGAATTCTTATTTT.

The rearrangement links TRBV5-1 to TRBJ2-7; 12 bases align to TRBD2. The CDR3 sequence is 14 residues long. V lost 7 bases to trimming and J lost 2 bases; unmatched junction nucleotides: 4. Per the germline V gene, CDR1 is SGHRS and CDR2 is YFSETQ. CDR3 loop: CASARTSGAYEQYF. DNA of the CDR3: TGCGCCAGCGCTAGGACTAGCGGGGCCTACGAGCAGTACTTC.

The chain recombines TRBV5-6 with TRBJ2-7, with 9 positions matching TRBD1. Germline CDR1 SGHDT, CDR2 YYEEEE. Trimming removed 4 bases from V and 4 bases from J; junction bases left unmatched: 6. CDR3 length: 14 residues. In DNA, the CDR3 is TGTGCCAGCAGCCAGGGACAGGGTCCGTACGAGCAGTACTTC. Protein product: CASSQGQGPYEQYF.

For the CDR3, the DNA is TGCGCCAGCAGCCAAGATTCGGTAGCGGGATTTGTGGAGACCCAGTACTTC. It encodes CASSQDSVAGFVETQYF. The chain joins TRBV4-1 to TRBJ2-5; 8 bases match TRBD2. CDR3 size: 17 residues. Germline trimming cut 0 bases from V and 5 bases from J; bases unmatched to any gene: 11. Germline assignment: CDR1 MGHRA and CDR2 YSYEKL.

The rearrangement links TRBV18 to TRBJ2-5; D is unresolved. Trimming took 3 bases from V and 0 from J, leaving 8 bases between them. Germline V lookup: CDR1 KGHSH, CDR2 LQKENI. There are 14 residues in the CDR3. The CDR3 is CASSPSLDQETQYF. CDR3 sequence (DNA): TGTGCCAGCTCACCGAGCCTGGACCAAGAGACCCAGTACTTC.

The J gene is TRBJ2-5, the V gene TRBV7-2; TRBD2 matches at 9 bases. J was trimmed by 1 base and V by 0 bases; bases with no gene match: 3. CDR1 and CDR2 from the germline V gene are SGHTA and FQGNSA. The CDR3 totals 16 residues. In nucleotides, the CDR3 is TGTGCCAGCAGCTTAGCGGTAGCGGGGGCCCAAGAGACCCAGTACTTC. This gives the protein CASSLAVAGAQETQYF.

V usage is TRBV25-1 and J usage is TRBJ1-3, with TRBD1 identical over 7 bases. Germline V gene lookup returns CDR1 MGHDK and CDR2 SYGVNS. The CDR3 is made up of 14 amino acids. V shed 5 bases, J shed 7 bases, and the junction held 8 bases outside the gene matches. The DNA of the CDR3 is TGTGCCAGCAGTAGCACAGGGGTAGTGAACACCATATATTTT. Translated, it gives CASSSTGVVNTIYF.

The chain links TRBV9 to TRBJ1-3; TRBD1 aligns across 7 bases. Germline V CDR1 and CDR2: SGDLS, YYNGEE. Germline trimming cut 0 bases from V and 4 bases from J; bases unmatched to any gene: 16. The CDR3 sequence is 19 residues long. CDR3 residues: CASSVALPGTAYTGNTIYF. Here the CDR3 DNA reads TGTGCCAGCAGCGTAGCTCTACCCGGGACAGCATATACGGGAAACACCATATATTTT.

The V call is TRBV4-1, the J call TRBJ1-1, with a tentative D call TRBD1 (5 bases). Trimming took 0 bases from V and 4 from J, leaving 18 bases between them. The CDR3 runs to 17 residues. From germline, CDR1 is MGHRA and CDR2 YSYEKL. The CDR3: CASSQDTQGRLGTEAFF. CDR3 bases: TGCGCCAGCAGCCAAGATACCCAGGGAAGATTGGGCACTGAAGCTTTCTTT.

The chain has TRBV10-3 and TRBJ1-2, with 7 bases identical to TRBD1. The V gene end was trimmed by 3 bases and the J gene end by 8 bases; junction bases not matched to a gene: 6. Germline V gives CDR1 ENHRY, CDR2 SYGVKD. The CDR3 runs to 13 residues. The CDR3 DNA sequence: TGTGCCATCAGTGAAAAGGGGGCGGAAGGCTACACCTTC. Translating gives CAISEKGAEGYTF.

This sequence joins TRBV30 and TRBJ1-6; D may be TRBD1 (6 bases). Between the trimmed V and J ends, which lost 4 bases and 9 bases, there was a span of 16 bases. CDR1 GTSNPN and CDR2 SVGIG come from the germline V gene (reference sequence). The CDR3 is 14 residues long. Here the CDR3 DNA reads TGTGCCTGGACTAGGACAGCCTCAAGTTCACCCCTCCACTTT. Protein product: CAWTRTASSSPLHF.

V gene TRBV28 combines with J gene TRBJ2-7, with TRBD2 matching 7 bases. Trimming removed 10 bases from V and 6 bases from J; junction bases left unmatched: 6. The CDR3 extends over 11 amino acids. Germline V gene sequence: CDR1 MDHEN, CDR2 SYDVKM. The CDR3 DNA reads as TGTGCCACCCGGGGGGTCCCCGAGCAGTACTTC. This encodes CATRGVPEQYF. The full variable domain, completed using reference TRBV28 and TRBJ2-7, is DVKVTQSSRYLVKRTGEKVFLECVQDMDHENMFWYRQDPGLGLRLIYFSYDVKMKEKGDIPEGYSVSREKKERFSLILESASTNQTSMYLCATRGVPEQYFGPGTRLTVT.

Here the CDR3 DNA reads TGTGCCTGCGGTTCCGGGGGAACCAACACTGAAGCTTTCTTT. Translating it yields CACGSGGTNTEAFF. The rearrangement links TRBV30 to TRBJ1-1, with D possibly being TRBD1 (5 bases). CDR1 and CDR2 (germline): GTSNPN, SVGIG (reference sequence). V lost 6 bases, J lost 2 bases, and 16 bases lay in between. This CDR3 is 14 amino acids long.

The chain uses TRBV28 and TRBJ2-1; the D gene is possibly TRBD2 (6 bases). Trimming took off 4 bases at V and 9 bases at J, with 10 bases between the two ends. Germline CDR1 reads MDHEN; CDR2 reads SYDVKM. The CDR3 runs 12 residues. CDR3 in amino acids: CASSSLAPEQFF. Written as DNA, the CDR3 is TGTGCCAGCAGTTCACTAGCTCCTGAGCAGTTCTTC. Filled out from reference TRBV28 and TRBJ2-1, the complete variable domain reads DVKVTQSSRYLVKRTGEKVFLECVQDMDHENMFWYRQDPGLGLRLIYFSYDVKMKEKGDIPEGYSVSREKKERFSLILESASTNQTSMYLCASSSLAPEQFFGPGTRLTVL.

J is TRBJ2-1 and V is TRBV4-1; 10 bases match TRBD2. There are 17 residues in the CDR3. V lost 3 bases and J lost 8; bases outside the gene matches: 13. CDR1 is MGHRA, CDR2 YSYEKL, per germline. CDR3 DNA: TGCGCCAGCAGCCAGGCACCTAGCGGGAGTAAGGGGTATGAGCAGTTCTTC. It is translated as CASSQAPSGSKGYEQFF.

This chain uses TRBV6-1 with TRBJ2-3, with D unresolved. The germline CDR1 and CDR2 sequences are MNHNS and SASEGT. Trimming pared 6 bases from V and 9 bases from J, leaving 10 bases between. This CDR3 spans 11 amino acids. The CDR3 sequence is CASSLVVTQYF. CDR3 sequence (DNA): TGTGCCAGCAGCCTCGTTGTAACGCAGTATTTT.

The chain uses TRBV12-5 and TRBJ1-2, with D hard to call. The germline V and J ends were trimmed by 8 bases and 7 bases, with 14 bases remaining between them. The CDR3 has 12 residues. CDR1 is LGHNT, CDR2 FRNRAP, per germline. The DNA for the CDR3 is TGTGCTAGTTCCGATGGAGGGTTTGGCTACACCTTC. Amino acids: CASSDGGFGYTF.

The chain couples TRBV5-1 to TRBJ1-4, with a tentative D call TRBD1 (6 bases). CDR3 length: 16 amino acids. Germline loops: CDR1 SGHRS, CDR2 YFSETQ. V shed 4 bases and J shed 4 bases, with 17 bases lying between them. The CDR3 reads CASSQGGRGVNEKLFF. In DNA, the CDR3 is TGCGCCAGCAGCCAAGGGGGTCGAGGGGTTAATGAAAAACTGTTTTTT. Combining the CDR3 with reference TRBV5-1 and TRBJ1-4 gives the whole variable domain KAGVTQTPRYLIKTRGQQVTLSCSPISGHRSVSWYQQTPGQGLQFLFEYFSETQRNKGNFPGRFSGRQFSNSRSEMNVSTLELGDSALYLCASSQGGRGVNEKLFFGSGTQLSVL.

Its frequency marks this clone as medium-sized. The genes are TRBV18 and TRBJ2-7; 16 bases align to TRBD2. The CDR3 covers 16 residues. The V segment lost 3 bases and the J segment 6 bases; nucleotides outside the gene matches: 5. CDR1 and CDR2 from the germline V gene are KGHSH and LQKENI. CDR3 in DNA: TGTGCCAGCTCACCCCTGGGGACTAGCGGGAGGGCCGAGCAGTACTTC. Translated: CASSPLGTSGRAEQYF.

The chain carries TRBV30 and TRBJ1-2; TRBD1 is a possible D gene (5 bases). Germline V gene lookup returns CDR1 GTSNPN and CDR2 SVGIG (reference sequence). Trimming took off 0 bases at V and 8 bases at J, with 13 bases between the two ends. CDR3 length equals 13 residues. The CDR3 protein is CAWSVQQAKGYTF. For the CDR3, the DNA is TGTGCCTGGAGTGTACAACAGGCGAAGGGCTACACCTTC.

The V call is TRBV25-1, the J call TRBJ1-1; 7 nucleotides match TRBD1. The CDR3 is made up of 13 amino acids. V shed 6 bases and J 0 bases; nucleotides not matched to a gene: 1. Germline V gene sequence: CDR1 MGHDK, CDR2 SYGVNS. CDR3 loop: CASRDRMNTEAFF. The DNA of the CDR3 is TGTGCCAGCAGGGACAGGATGAACACTGAAGCTTTCTTT.

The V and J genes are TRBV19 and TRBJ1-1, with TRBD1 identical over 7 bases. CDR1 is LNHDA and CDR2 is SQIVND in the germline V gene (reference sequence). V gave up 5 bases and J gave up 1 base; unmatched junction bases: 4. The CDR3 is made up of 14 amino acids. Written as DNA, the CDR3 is TGTGCCAGTAGTGCCTGGGACAGGAACACTGAAGCTTTCTTT. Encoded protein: CASSAWDRNTEAFF.